A single sample gave rise to the 29 T cell receptor beta chains below, sequenced in a study of blood T cells in healthy people across ages. Using a J-beta primer mix together with a sample-barcoded 5' primer, a second PCR was run for about 6 to 11 cycles. TCRdb reanalysed the 5' RACE reads using MiXCR and keeps one entry per CDR3 protein. The sample lists about 1.8 million distinct CDR3 sequences, just under 50% occurring once. Sequenced sample: blood. All receptors come from a middle-aged woman in good health.

This clonotype showed up just a few times. The genes are TRBV4-1 and TRBJ2-1; 12 positions agree with TRBD2. Trimming took 0 bases from V and 9 from J; bases not matched to a gene: 6. In germline, CDR1 is MGHRA, CDR2 YSYEKL. The CDR3 runs to 16 residues. This CDR3 reads CASSQEASGGAIEQFF. For the CDR3, the DNA is TGCGCCAGCAGCCAAGAGGCTAGCGGGGGGGCCATTGAGCAGTTCTTC.

The chain employs TRBV4-3 and TRBJ2-1; D uncertain. The germline V gene has CDR1 LGHNA and CDR2 YSLEER. Trimming stripped 0 bases from V and 4 bases from J, with 10 bases between. The CDR3 loop spans 15 amino acids. For the CDR3, the DNA is TGCGCCAGCAGCCAAGACAGGCCCCGATACAATGAGCAGTTCTTC. Amino acid sequence: CASSQDRPRYNEQFF.

The V call is TRBV3-1, the J call TRBJ2-7, with TRBD2 identical over 13 bases. The germline CDR1 and CDR2 sequences are LGHDT and YNNKEL (reference sequence). V lost 5 bases, J lost 3 bases, and 10 bases stayed unmatched. The length of the CDR3 is 17 residues. This CDR3 reads CASSYRTSGGFDYEQYF. In nucleotides, the CDR3 is TGTGCCAGCAGCTACAGGACTAGCGGGGGATTCGACTACGAGCAGTACTTC.

V and J are TRBV5-4 and TRBJ2-3, with TRBD1 matching 7 bases. V shed 4 bases, J shed 5 bases, and the junction held 10 bases outside the gene matches. The length of the CDR3 is 15 residues. The germline V gene has CDR1 SGHNT and CDR2 YYREEE (reference sequence). CDR3 amino acids: CASSLTGASGDTQYF. The CDR3 DNA reads as TGTGCCAGCAGCCTCACAGGGGCGTCAGGAGATACGCAGTATTTT.

This clonotype was seen a handful of times. CDR3 sequence reads: CSATRGQGWPEAFF. The CDR3 DNA reads as TGCAGTGCTACCCGAGGGCAGGGATGGCCTGAAGCTTTCTTT. The chain recombines TRBV20-1 with TRBJ1-1, with D possibly TRBD1 on 5 matching bases. Per germline, CDR1 DFQATT and CDR2 SNEGSKA (reference sequence). The CDR3 has 14 residues. Trimming pared 4 bases from V and 6 bases from J, leaving 18 bases between.

The rearrangement uses TRBV20-1 and TRBJ1-1, with D maybe TRBD1 (6 bases). Trimming removed 6 bases at V and 4 bases at J, with 18 bases between. The CDR3 covers 14 residues. CDR1 and CDR2 from the germline V gene are DFQATT and SNEGSKA (reference sequence). The DNA of the CDR3 is TGCAGTGCAATCCCTGGGAGGGGGACCACTGAAGCTTTCTTT. This gives the protein CSAIPGRGTTEAFF.

In this sample, this clonotype turned up a few times. CDR3 DNA sequence: TGTGCCATCAGTCTTACAGGGGCCACTGAAGCTTTCTTT. Protein product: CAISLTGATEAFF. This chain connects TRBV10-3 to TRBJ1-1, with 7 bases that match TRBD1. The CDR3 sequence is 13 residues long. V was clipped by 5 bases and J by 4 bases; unmatched bases: 4. CDR1 ENHRY and CDR2 SYGVKD come from the germline V gene.

This rearrangement joins TRBV4-3 to TRBJ2-7, with D perhaps matching TRBD1 (6 bases). Germline V gene lookup returns CDR1 LGHNA and CDR2 YSLEER. The CDR3 extends over 15 amino acids. Between the trimmed V and J ends, which lost 4 bases and 4 bases, there was a span of 17 bases. The CDR3 DNA reads TGCGCCAGCAGCCCAGCAAAAGACAGGACTTACGAGCAGTACTTC. Amino acid sequence: CASSPAKDRTYEQYF.

The chain combines TRBV9 with TRBJ2-1; perhaps D is TRBD1 or TRBD2 (6 bases each). CDR3 size: 15 residues. V was trimmed by 3 bases and J by 1 base, leaving 11 bases between them. Germline V gene sequence: CDR1 SGDLS, CDR2 YYNGEE. CDR3 nucleotide sequence: TGTGCCAGCAGCGCCGCGGGACAATCCTACAATGAGCAGTTCTTC. It codes for CASSAAGQSYNEQFF.

V usage is TRBV27 and J usage is TRBJ1-1; 7 nucleotides match TRBD1. CDR1 MNHEY and CDR2 SMNVEV come from the germline V gene (reference sequence). The CDR3 has 13 residues. V shed 8 bases, J shed 11 bases, and the junction held 14 bases outside the gene matches. The DNA for the CDR3 is TGTGCCAGCGGCTACAGGGGCGGGGAGGGGGCTTTCTTT. Amino acids: CASGYRGGEGAFF.

This sequence joins TRBV7-8 and TRBJ2-7, with 8 bases identical to TRBD2. V lost 1 base, J lost 3 bases, and 5 bases stayed unmatched. Germline values: CDR1 SGHVS, CDR2 FQNEAQ. The CDR3 spans 15 residues. CDR3 amino acids: CASSLEVAGNYEQYF. In nucleotides, the CDR3 is TGTGCCAGCAGCTTAGAGGTAGCGGGGAACTACGAGCAGTACTTC.

The V call is TRBV3-1, the J call TRBJ1-6; D may be TRBD1 (5 bases). V was clipped by 5 bases and J by 9 bases, with 14 bases between them. Germline V gives CDR1 LGHDT, CDR2 YNNKEL (reference sequence). The CDR3 has 14 residues. The DNA for the CDR3 is TGTGCCAGCAGCAACGGGACCTTGGGTTCACCCCTCCACTTT. It encodes CASSNGTLGSPLHF.

About this clonotype: The junction does not match germline at one end; this may be a read error. This chain links TRBV11-2 with TRBJ2-5; TRBD2 might be the D (6 bases). The CDR3 has 17 amino acids. Germline V lookup: CDR1 SGHAT, CDR2 FQNNGV. The CDR3 loop reads CASGLRPGTGVSETQYF. CDR3 coding DNA: TGTGCCAGCGGCTTACGGCCCGGGACGGGGGTATCCGAGACCCAGTACTTC.

To note about this clonotype: One end of the junction varies from germline; a read error may be responsible. The chain employs TRBV19 and TRBJ2-6; D may be TRBD2 (6 bases). The CDR3 consists of 15 residues. CDR1 is LNHDA, CDR2 SQIVND, per germline (reference sequence). For the CDR3, the DNA is TGTGCCAGTCGTTACGGGGACTCTGGGGTCAACGTCCTGACTTTC. Amino acids: CASRYGDSGVNVLTF.

This clonotype has a handful of counts. At one end, the junction sequence differs from germline, possibly due to a read error. This rearrangement joins TRBV15 to TRBJ2-3, with D possibly being TRBD1 (5 bases). The CDR3 spans 16 residues. Germline V lookup: CDR1 LNHNV, CDR2 YYDKDF (reference sequence). Here the CDR3 reads CATSRSGPAPTGTQYF. The DNA of the CDR3 is TGTGCCACCAGCAGATCCGGACCGGCACCCACAGGTACGCAGTATTTT.

The J gene is TRBJ2-3, the V gene TRBV9; 7 nucleotides line up with TRBD2. Trimming at V came to 0 bases and at J to 6 bases, leaving 4 bases not matched to a gene. This CDR3 contains 14 residues. CDR1 and CDR2 from the germline V gene are SGDLS and YYNGEE. In DNA, the CDR3 is TGTGCCAGCAGCGTAGTTAGCGGGCGGGATACGCAGTATTTT. As protein: CASSVVSGRDTQYF.

This clonotype has just a few counts. One end of the junction does not line up with germline, which may come from a read error. This chain joins TRBV28 and TRBJ2-5; the match to TRBD2 covers 10 bases. Germline CDR1 MDHEN, CDR2 SYDVKM. CDR3 length equals 15 residues. This chain's CDR3 is CASTASGGAEETQYF. DNA of the CDR3: TGTGCCAGCACTGCTAGCGGGGGTGCGGAAGAGACTCAGTACTTC.

The V and J genes are TRBV12-3 or TRBV12-4 and TRBJ1-5; 7 bases agree with TRBD1. V lost 6 bases to trimming and J lost 4 bases; unmatched junction nucleotides: 9. CDR3 size: 15 residues. The CDR3 spells CASRPGTVPNQPQHF. The CDR3 DNA is TGTGCCAGCAGGCCAGGGACAGTTCCGAATCAGCCCCAGCATTTT.

This clonotype was observed a single time. The chain uses TRBV6-5 and TRBJ1-2, with D unclear. The V gene lost 4 bases and the J gene lost 4 bases, with 16 bases spanning the gap. Germline lookup yields CDR1 MNHEY and CDR2 SVGAGI. The CDR3 is 15 residues long. CDR3 DNA: TGTGCCAGCAGTTGGGGATCCACCCCGTTCTATGGCTACACCTTC. This codes for CASSWGSTPFYGYTF.

This clonotype turned up a few times. The chain carries TRBV20-1 and TRBJ2-7; D possibly corresponds to TRBD1 (5 bases). The CDR3 consists of 15 residues. The germline V gene has CDR1 DFQATT and CDR2 SNEGSKA (reference sequence). Trimming took 2 bases from V and 4 from J, leaving 18 bases between them. The CDR3 DNA follows: TGCAGTGCTAGAAATTTGGGGCAGGGCGGATACGAGCAGTACTTC. Its protein product is CSARNLGQGGYEQYF.

V and J are TRBV28 and TRBJ2-5, with TRBD1 matching over 12 bases. Germline trimming cut 4 bases from V and 5 bases from J; bases unmatched to any gene: 8. The CDR3 contains 16 residues. Per germline, CDR1 MDHEN and CDR2 SYDVKM. The CDR3 DNA follows: TGTGCCAGCAGTTCCAAGGGACAGGGGGCGGGGGAGACCCAGTACTTC. Its translation is CASSSKGQGAGETQYF.

The chain uses TRBV7-8 and TRBJ2-5; D may be TRBD1 (6 bases). Per germline, CDR1 SGHVS and CDR2 FQNEAQ. This CDR3 is built from 15 residues. Trimming cost V 2 bases and J 2 bases, with 12 bases left between them. The CDR3 spells CASSLHRTVQETQYF. In DNA, the CDR3 is TGTGCCAGCAGCTTACACCGGACAGTACAAGAGACCCAGTACTTC.

This clonotype has only a few counts. The V call is TRBV7-2, the J call TRBJ2-7; D gene ambiguous. This CDR3 comprises 16 residues. Germline loops: CDR1 SGHTA, CDR2 FQGNSA. The V gene lost 7 bases and the J gene lost 2 bases, with 21 bases spanning the gap. The CDR3 sequence: CASTLQLHNLPYEQYF. The CDR3 DNA reads TGTGCCAGCACCCTCCAACTCCACAATCTCCCCTACGAGCAGTACTTC.

The CDR3 sequence is CASSLFGGRGQTDTQYF. The CDR3 coding sequence is TGTGCCAGCAGTTTATTCGGCGGCAGGGGGCAAACAGATACGCAGTATTTT. The chain links TRBV28 to TRBJ2-3; 8 positions agree with TRBD1. Germline CDR1 is MDHEN and CDR2 is SYDVKM. J gave up 3 bases and V 1 base, and 9 bases lay outside the gene matches. The CDR3 runs 17 residues.

This sequence joins TRBV20-1 and TRBJ2-5; 8 nucleotides line up with TRBD2. V gave up 5 bases and J gave up 5 bases; unmatched junction bases: 7. CDR3 length: 13 residues. Germline V gene sequence: CDR1 DFQATT, CDR2 SNEGSKA (reference sequence). CDR3 nucleotides: TGCAGTGCTCACCCGGGACTAGAGGAGACCCAGTACTTC. Its protein is CSAHPGLEETQYF.

CDR3 region: CSAKGLAGVLSYEQYF. CDR3 in DNA: TGCAGTGCGAAGGGACTAGCGGGGGTCCTGTCCTACGAGCAGTACTTC. V usage is TRBV20-1 and J usage is TRBJ2-7, with TRBD2 matching over 14 bases. The germline V gene has CDR1 DFQATT and CDR2 SNEGSKA (reference sequence). This CDR3 has 16 residues. The V and J ends lost 6 bases and 1 base, in that order; junction bases with no gene match: 8.

V and J are TRBV5-4 and TRBJ2-5, with D maybe TRBD2 (6 bases). Looked up from germline, CDR1 is SGHNT and CDR2 is YYREEE (reference sequence). The CDR3 consists of 15 residues. Trimming removed 0 bases at V and 1 base at J, with 10 bases between. Here the CDR3 reads CASSLGEAIQETQYF. In DNA form, the CDR3 reads TGTGCCAGCAGCTTGGGGGAGGCCATCCAAGAGACCCAGTACTTC.

V gene TRBV28 combines with J gene TRBJ2-1, with D possibly matching TRBD1 (6 bases). The CDR3 has 15 amino acids. CDR1 and CDR2 (germline): MDHEN, SYDVKM. Trimming removed 2 bases from V and 3 bases from J, with 11 bases in between. DNA for the CDR3: TGTGCCAGCAGTTTAGAAGGACAGAACTACAATGAGCAGTTCTTC. Translation gives CASSLEGQNYNEQFF.

A few counts support this clonotype. The J gene is TRBJ2-3, the V gene TRBV24-1; D remains unclear. Trimming pared 0 bases from V and 6 bases from J, leaving 6 bases between. This CDR3 has 13 residues. Per the germline V gene, CDR1 is KGHDR and CDR2 is SFDVKD. The CDR3, as DNA: TGTGCCACCAGTGATTTGGGTTCGGATACGCAGTATTTT. Residues: CATSDLGSDTQYF.